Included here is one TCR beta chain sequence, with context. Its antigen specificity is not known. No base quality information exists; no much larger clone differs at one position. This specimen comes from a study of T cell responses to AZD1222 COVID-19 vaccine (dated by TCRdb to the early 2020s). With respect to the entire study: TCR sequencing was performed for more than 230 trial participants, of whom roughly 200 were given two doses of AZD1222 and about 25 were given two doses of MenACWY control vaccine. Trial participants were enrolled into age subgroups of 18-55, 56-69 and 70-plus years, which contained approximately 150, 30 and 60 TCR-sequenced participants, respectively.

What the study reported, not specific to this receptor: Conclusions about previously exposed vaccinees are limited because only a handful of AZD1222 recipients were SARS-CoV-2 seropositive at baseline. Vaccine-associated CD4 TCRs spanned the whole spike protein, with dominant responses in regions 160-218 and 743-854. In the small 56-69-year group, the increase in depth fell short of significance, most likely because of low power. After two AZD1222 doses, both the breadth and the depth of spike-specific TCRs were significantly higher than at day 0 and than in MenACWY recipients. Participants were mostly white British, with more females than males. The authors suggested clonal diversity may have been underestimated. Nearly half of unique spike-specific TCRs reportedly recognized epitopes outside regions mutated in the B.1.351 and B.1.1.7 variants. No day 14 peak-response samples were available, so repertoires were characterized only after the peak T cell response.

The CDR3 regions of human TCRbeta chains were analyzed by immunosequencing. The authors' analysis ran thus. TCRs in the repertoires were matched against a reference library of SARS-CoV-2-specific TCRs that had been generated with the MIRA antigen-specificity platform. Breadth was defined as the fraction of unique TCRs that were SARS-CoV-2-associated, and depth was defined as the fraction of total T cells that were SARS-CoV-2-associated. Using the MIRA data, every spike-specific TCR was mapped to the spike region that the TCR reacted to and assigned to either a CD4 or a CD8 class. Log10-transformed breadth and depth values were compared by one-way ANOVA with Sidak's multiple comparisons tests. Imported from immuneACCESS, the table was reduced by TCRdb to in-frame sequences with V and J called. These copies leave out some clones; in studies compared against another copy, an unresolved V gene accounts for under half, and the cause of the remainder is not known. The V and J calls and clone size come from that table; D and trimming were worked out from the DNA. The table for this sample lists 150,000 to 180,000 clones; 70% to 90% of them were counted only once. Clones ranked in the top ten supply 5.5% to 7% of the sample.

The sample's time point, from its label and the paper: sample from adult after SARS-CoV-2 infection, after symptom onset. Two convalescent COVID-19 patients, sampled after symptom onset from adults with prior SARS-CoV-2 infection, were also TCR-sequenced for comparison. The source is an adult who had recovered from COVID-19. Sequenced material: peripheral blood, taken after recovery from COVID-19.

The CDR3 reads as follows: CATSRDADIAKNIQYF. In nucleotide form, the sequence is TGTGCCACCAGCAGAGATGCGGACATAGCCAAAAACATTCAGTACTTC. The sequence links TRBV15 to TRBJ2-4; a tentative D match to TRBD1 spans 5 bases. The CDR3 measures 16 amino acids from cysteine to phenylalanine. CDR3 DNA is the only sequence kept; it has 48 bases, read in frame from the first base. CDR1 and CDR2, per the germline V gene (reference sequence), are LNHNV and YYDKDF. Relative to germline, V is 0 bases shorter and J is 0 bases shorter, with 9 bases between their ends.